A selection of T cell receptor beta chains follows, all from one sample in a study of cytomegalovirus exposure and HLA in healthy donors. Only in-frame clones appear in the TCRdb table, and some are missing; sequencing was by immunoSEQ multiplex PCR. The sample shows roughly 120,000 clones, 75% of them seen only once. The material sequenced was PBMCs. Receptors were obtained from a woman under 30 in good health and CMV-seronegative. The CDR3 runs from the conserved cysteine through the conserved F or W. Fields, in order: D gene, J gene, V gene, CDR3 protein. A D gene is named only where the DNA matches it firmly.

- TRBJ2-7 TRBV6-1 CASSEEAGIAYEQYF
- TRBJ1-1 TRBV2 CASSLVESNTEAFF
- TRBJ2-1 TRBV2 CASSIEAIYNGQFF
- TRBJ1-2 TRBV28 CASSEQGYGYTF
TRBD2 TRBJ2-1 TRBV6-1 CASSETSGGGNEQFF
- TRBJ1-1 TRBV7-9 CASSVRAKTGMNTEAFF
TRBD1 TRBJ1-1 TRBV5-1 CASSPQGQGTEAFF
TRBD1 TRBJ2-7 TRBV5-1 CASSSYPRDRIVSYEQYF
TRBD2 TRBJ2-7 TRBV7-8 CASSFTSGGTSYEQYF
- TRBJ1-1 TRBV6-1 CASSEMSLNTEAFF
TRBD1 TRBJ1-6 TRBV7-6 CASSLEGTGRSPLHF
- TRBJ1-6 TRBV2 CATHERESNSPLHF
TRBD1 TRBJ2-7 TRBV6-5 CASSRQGARYEQYF
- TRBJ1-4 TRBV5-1 CASSFSTDRGEKLFF
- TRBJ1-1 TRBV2 CASSEQQAEAFF
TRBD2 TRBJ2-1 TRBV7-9 CASSPVTSGGYNEQFF
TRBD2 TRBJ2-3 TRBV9 CASSVAGRETDTQYF
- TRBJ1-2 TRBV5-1 CASSLEWGEGYTF
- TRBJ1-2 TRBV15 CATSRDSYGYTF
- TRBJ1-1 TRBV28 CASEGGVNTEAFF
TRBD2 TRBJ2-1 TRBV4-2 CASSQGRAGGLEQFF
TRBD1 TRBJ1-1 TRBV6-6 CASLKGGLANTEAFF
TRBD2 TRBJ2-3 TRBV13 CASSLGLAGGLGTDTQYF
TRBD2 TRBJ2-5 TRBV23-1 CASSQYPSTSGGPDNEETHYF
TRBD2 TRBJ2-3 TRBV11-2 CASNPQAGGSTDTQYF
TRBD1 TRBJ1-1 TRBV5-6 CASSGDRWQTEAFF
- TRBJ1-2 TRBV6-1 CASPDILRMGYTF
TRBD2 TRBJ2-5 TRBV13 CASSASLAGEPSGTQYF
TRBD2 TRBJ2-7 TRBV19 CASSLGGARSYEQYF
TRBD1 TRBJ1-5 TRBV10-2 CASRDTGGVQPQHF
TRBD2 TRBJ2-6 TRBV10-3 CAISESLAGGGANVLTF
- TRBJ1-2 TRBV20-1 CSAPVNYGYTF
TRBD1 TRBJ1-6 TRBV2 CASTGDVYNSPLHF
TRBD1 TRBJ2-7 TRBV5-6 CASSQTGQGYEQYF
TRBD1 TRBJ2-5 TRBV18 CASSPRRDRQETQYF
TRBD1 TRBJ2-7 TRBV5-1 CASSLNPGTGTYEQYF
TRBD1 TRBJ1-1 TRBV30 CAWKWTGFSNTEAFF
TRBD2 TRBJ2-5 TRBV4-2 CASSQDASGGETQYF
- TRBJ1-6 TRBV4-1 CASSQVGVSPLHF
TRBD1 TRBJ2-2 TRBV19 CASSQGAPNTGELFF
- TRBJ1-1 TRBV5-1 CASSRDSRTEAFF
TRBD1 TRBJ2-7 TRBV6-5 CATSMGQGINEQYF
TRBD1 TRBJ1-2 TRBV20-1 CRPTGANGYTF
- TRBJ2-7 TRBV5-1 CASSLAGGAGTYEQYF
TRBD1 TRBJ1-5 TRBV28 CASSPGQGARQPQHF
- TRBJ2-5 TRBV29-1 CSVKVSMGGETQYF
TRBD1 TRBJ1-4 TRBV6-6 CASREIEGAGEKLFF
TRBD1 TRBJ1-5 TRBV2 CASRAGTGFSNQPQHF
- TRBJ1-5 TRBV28 CASSLWEGRGNQPQHF
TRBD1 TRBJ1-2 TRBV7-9 CASSSDRVGYGYTF
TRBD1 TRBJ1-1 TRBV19 CASKEYRGLRTEAFF
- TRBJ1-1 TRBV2 CASSDYAFPEAFF
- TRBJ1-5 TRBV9 CASSVGQEVNQPQHF
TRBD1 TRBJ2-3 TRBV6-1 CASSPDRGRGDTQYF
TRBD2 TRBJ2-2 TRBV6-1 CASSEPSGGYGTGELFF
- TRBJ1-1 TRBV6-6 CASSYLTVNTEAFF
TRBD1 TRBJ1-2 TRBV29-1 CSVRDRVNYGYTF
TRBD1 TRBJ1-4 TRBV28 CASSPGTGYLSEKLFF
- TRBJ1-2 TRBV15 CATSRDEGGFYGYTF
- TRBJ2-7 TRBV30 CAWTDSFYEQYF